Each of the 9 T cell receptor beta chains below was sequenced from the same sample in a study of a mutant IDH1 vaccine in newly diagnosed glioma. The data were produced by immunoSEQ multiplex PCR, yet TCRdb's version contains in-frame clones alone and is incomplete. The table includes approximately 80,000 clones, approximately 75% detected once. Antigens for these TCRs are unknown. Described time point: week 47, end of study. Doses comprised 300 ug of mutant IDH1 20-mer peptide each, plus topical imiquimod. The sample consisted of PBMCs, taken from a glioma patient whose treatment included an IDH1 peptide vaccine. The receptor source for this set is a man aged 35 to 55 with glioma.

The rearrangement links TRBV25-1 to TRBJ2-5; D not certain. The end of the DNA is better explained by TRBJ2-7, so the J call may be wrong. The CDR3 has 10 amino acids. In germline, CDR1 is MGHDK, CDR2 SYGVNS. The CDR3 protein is CASSDHEQYF. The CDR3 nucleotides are TGTGCCAGCAGTGACCACGAGCAGTACTTC.

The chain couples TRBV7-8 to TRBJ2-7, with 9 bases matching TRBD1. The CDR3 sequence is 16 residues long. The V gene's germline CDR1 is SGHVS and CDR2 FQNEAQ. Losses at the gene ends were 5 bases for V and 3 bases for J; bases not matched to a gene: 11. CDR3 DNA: TGTGCCAGCAGCCCTCGGACCGGGACAGGGAACTACGAGCAGTACTTC. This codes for CASSPRTGTGNYEQYF. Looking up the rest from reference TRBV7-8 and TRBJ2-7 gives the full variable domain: GAGVSQSPRYKVAKRGQDVALRCDPISGHVSLFWYQQALGQGPEFLTYFQNEAQLDKSGLPSDRFFAERPEGSVSTLKIQRTQQEDSAVYLCASSPRTGTGNYEQYFGPGTRLTVT.

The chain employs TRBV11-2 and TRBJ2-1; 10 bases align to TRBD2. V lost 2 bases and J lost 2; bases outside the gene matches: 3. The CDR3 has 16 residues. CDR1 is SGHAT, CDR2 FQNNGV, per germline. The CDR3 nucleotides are TGTGCCAGCAGCTTAAGCGGGAGGGCGGCCTACAATGAGCAGTTCTTC. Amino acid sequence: CASSLSGRAAYNEQFF.

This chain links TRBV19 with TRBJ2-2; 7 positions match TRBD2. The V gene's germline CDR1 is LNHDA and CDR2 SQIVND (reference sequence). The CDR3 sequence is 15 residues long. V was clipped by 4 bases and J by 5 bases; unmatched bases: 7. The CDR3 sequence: CASSTGTTRTGELFF. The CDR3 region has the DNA TGTGCCAGTAGTACCGGGACTACTCGTACCGGGGAGCTGTTTTTT.

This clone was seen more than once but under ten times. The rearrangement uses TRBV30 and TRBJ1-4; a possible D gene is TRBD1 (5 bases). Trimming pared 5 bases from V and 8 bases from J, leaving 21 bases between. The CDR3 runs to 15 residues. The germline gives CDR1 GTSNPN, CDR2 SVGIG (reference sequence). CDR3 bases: TGTGCCTGGGACAGATCGAGGGGAAGTAGGGAAAAACTGTTTTTT. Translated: CAWDRSRGSREKLFF.

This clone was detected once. The CDR3 is CASKTGTSGSGEQYF. The CDR3, as DNA: TGTGCCAGCAAAACCGGGACTAGCGGGAGCGGGGAGCAGTACTTC. This chain connects TRBV27 to TRBJ2-7, with TRBD2 matching over 14 bases. The CDR3 is made up of 15 amino acids. Looked up from germline, CDR1 is MNHEY and CDR2 is SMNVEV (reference sequence). The V and J ends lost 7 bases and 7 bases, in that order; junction bases with no gene match: 9.

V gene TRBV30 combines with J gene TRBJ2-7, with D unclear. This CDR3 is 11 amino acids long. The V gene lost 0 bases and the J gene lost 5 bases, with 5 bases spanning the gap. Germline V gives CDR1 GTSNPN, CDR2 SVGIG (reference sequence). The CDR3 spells CAWSVRHEQYF. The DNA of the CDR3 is TGTGCCTGGAGTGTTCGCCACGAGCAGTACTTC.

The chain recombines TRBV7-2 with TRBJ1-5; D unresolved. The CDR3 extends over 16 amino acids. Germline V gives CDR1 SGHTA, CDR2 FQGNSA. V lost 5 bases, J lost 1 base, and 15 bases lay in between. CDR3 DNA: TGTGCCAGCAGCCTCGGGCCGATGTCCAGCAATCAGCCCCAGCATTTT. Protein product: CASSLGPMSSNQPQHF.

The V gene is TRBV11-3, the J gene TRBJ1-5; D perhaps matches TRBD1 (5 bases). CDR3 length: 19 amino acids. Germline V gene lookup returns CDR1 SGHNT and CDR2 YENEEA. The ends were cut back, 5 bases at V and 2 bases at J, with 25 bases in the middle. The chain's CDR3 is CASSPPSPLGGGGNQPQHF. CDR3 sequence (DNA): TGTGCCAGCAGCCCCCCTTCCCCGCTTGGGGGGGGAGGCAATCAGCCCCAGCATTTT.